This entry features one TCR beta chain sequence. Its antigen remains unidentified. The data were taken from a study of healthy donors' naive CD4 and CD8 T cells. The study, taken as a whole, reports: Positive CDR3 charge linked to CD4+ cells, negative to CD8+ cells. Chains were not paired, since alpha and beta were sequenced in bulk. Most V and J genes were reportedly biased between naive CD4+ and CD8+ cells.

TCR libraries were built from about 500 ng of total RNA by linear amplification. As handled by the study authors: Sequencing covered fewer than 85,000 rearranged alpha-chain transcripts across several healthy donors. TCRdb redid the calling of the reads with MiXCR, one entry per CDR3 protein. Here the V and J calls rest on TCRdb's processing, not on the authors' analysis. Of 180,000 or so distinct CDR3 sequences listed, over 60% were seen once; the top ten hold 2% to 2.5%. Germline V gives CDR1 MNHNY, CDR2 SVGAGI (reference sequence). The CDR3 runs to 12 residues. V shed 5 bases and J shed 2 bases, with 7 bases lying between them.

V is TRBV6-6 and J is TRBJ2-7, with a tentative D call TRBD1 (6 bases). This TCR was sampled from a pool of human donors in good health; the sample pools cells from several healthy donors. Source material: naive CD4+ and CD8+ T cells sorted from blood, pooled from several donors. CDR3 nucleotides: TGTGCCAGCAGTGACAGGACCTACGAGCAGTACTTC. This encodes CASSDRTYEQYF.